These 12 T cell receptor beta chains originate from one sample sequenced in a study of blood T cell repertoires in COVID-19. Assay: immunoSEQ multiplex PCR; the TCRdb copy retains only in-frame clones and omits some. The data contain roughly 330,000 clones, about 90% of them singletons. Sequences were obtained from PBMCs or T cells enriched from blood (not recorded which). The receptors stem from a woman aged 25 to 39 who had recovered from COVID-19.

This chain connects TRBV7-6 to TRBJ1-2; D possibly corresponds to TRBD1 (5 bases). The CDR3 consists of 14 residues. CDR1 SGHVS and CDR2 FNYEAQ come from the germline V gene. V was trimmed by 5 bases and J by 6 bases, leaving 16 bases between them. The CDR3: CASSPGPRRDGYTF. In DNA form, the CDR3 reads TGTGCCAGCAGCCCAGGGCCTCGACGGGATGGCTACACCTTC.

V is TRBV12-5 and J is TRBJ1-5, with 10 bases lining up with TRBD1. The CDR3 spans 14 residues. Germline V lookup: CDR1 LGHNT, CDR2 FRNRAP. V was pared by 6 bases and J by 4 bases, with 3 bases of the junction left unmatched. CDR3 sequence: CASGAGQGNQPQHF. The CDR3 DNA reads TGTGCTAGTGGGGCGGGACAGGGGAATCAGCCCCAGCATTTT.

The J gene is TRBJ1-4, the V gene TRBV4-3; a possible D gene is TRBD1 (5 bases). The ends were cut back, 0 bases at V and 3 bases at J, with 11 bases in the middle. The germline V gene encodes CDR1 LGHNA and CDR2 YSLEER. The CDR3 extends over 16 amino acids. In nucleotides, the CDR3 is TGCGCCAGCAGCCAAGATTTCAGGGATCCTAATGAAAAACTGTTTTTT. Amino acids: CASSQDFRDPNEKLFF.

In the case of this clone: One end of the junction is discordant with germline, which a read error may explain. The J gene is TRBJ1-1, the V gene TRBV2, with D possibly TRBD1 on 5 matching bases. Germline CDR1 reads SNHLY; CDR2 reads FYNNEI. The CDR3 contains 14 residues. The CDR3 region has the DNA TGTGCCAGCAGGGAAGACAGTGGTCGGACTGAAGCTTTCTTT. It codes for CASREDSGRTEAFF.

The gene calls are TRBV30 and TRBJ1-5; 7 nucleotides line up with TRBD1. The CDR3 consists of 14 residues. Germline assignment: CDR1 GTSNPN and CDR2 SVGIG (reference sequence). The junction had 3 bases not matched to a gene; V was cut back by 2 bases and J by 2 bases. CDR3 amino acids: CAWSRTGGNQPQHF. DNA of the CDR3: TGTGCCTGGAGTAGAACAGGGGGCAATCAGCCCCAGCATTTT.

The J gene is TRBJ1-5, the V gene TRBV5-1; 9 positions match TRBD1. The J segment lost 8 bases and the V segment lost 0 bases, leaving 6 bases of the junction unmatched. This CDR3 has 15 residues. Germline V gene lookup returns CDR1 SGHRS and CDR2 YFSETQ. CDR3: CASSLEGDREKPQHF. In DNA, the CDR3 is TGCGCCAGCAGCTTGGAAGGGGACAGGGAGAAGCCCCAGCATTTT.

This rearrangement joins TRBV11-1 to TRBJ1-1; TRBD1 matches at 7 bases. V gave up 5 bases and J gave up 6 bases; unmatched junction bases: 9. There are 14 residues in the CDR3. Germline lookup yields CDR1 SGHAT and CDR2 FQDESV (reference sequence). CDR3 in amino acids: CASSLWAQGPEAFF. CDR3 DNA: TGTGCCAGCAGCCTTTGGGCACAGGGGCCTGAAGCTTTCTTT.

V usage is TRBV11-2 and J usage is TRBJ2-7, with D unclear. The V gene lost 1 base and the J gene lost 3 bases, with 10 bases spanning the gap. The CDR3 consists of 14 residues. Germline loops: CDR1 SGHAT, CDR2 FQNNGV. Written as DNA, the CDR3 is TGTGCCAGCAGCTTAGCAATTATGAGCTACGAGCAGTACTTC. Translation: CASSLAIMSYEQYF.

CDR3: CASSQAVYSGANVLTF. CDR3 DNA sequence: TGTGCCAGCAGCCAAGCAGTTTACTCTGGGGCCAACGTCCTGACTTTC. The chain links TRBV3-1 (or the pseudogene TRBV3-2) to TRBJ2-6; D uncertain. Germline V CDR1 and CDR2: LGHDT, YNNKEL (reference sequence). Between the trimmed V and J ends, which lost 1 base and 0 bases, there was a span of 7 bases. This CDR3 has 16 residues.

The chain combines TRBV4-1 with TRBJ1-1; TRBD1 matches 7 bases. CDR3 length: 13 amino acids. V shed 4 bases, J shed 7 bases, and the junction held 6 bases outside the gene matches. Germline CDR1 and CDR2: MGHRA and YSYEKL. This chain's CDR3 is CASSPNRDSEAFF. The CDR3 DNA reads TGCGCCAGCAGCCCGAATCGGGACAGTGAAGCTTTCTTT.

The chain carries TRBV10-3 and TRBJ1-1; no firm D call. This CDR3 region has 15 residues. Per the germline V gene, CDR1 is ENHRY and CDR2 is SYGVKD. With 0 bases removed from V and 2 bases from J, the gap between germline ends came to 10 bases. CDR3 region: CAISESTTVNTEAFF. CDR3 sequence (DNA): TGTGCCATCAGTGAGTCGACTACTGTTAACACTGAAGCTTTCTTT.

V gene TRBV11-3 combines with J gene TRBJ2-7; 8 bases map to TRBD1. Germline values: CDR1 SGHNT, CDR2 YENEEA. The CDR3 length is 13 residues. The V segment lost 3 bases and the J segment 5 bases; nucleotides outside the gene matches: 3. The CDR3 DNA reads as TGTGCCAGCAGCTTTCAGGGGGCCCACGAGCAGTACTTC. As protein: CASSFQGAHEQYF.